The 8 T cell receptor beta chains in this list originate from one sample, sequenced in a study of OX40 agonist ivuxolimab in advanced cancers. Profiled with immunoSEQ multiplex PCR; TCRdb holds only in-frame clones, not every one. This sample yields around 86,000 clones, of which about four fifths are seen a single time; roughly 2.5% belongs to the top ten. Source: CD4+ or CD8+ T cells sorted from blood, taken in a trial of the OX40 agonist ivuxolimab. These receptors were obtained from an adult with an advanced solid tumor such as melanoma, head and neck, liver or kidney cancer.

The chain has TRBV11-1 and TRBJ1-1; D may be TRBD1 (6 bases). V gave up 2 bases and J gave up 3 bases, with 13 bases separating them. Germline CDR1 reads SGHAT; CDR2 reads FQDESV (reference sequence). CDR3 length equals 15 residues. CDR3 protein: CASSLLPGGHTEAFF. In DNA, the CDR3 is TGTGCCAGCAGCTTATTGCCCGGGGGGCACACTGAAGCTTTCTTT.

For the CDR3, the DNA is TGCAGCGTTGCAACTTCTGGGGCCAACGTCCTGACTTTC. Its translation: CSVATSGANVLTF. The V call is TRBV29-1, the J call TRBJ2-6; D gene uncertain. The CDR3 runs to 13 residues. V lost 4 bases, J lost 1 base, and 5 bases lay in between. CDR1 SQVTM and CDR2 ANQGSEA come from the germline V gene.

V usage is TRBV29-1 and J usage is TRBJ1-2; 8 bases are a match to TRBD1. CDR1 is SQVTM and CDR2 is ANQGSEA in the germline V gene. The CDR3 runs to 13 residues. The junction had 6 bases not matched to a gene; V was cut back by 4 bases and J by 5 bases. The CDR3 DNA reads as TGCAGCGTTGTTCAGGGGGCCGATTATGGCTACACCTTC. Translation: CSVVQGADYGYTF.

V and J are TRBV5-8 and TRBJ2-3; D gene uncertain. Trimming shortened V by 4 bases and J by 0 bases, and 9 bases separated the two germline ends. The germline V gene encodes CDR1 SGHTS and CDR2 YDEGEE. The CDR3 totals 14 residues. DNA of the CDR3: TGTGCCAGCAGCCCTTTCGGGAGCACAGATACGCAGTATTTT. The encoded protein is CASSPFGSTDTQYF.

This clone was detected once. The chain uses TRBV5-4 and TRBJ2-5; 16 bases agree with TRBD2. Germline trimming cut 5 bases from V and 4 bases from J; bases unmatched to any gene: 2. Germline loops: CDR1 SGHNT, CDR2 YYREEE (reference sequence). The CDR3 length is 15 residues. The CDR3 is CASSGTSGGAETQYF. CDR3 coding DNA: TGTGCCAGCAGTGGGACTAGCGGGGGGGCAGAGACCCAGTACTTC.

The V gene is TRBV6-6, the J gene TRBJ2-1; 9 bases match TRBD2. The CDR3 runs to 15 residues. V dropped 2 bases and J dropped 6; count of bases not matched to a gene: 5. Germline assignment: CDR1 MNHNY and CDR2 SVGAGI (reference sequence). CDR3 region: CASSYGLAGFNEQFF. The CDR3 DNA follows: TGTGCCAGCAGTTACGGCCTAGCGGGGTTCAATGAGCAGTTCTTC.

The V and J genes are TRBV18 and TRBJ1-1; 10 positions match TRBD1. CDR1 KGHSH and CDR2 LQKENI come from the germline V gene. The CDR3 extends over 16 amino acids. Germline trimming cut 3 bases from V and 1 base from J; bases unmatched to any gene: 5. CDR3 DNA: TGTGCCAGCTCACCCCGGGACAGGGGATGGAACACTGAAGCTTTCTTT. Its translation: CASSPRDRGWNTEAFF.

The chain has TRBV5-6 and TRBJ1-2; TRBD1 matches at 8 bases. J was trimmed by 6 bases and V by 4 bases; bases with no gene match: 2. Germline V gene sequence: CDR1 SGHDT, CDR2 YYEEEE. The CDR3 is 12 residues long. CDR3 residues: CASSPGQDGYTF. The DNA for the CDR3 is TGTGCCAGCAGCCCGGGACAGGATGGCTACACCTTC.